These 5 T cell receptor beta chains were all obtained from the same sample, sequenced in a study of PD-1 blockade in classical Hodgkin lymphoma. Every patient was affected by relapse after autologous stem cell transplantation, while exposure to brentuximab vedotin was not uniform. The repertoire was sequenced with immunoSEQ multiplex PCR; TCRdb's copy has only in-frame clones and lacks some. Among more than 13,000 clones listed, around four fifths were seen once. The sequences come from peripheral blood mononuclear cells (PBMCs), collected before the second cycle of nivolumab. Receptors were obtained from a human donor with classical Hodgkin lymphoma.

This chain links TRBV6-5 with TRBJ2-7; D might be TRBD2 (6 bases). There are 15 residues in the CDR3. Germline values: CDR1 MNHEY, CDR2 SVGAGI. V lost 2 bases and J 4 bases, leaving 15 bases between the germline ends. Here the CDR3 DNA reads TGTGCCAGCAGTTACGACGGGACTGGACATTACGAGCAGTACTTC. Translated: CASSYDGTGHYEQYF.

The V gene is TRBV6-5, the J gene TRBJ1-1, with 7 bases lining up with TRBD1. V was clipped by 7 bases and J by 7 bases; unmatched bases: 12. The germline gives CDR1 MNHEY, CDR2 SVGAGI. CDR3 size: 14 residues. The chain's CDR3 is CASTRTGAAGEAFF. The DNA for the CDR3 is TGTGCCAGCACTAGAACAGGGGCCGCTGGTGAAGCTTTCTTT.

The rearrangement links TRBV7-9 to TRBJ2-2; 9 nucleotides agree with TRBD1. The CDR3 consists of 15 residues. Germline CDR1 is SEHNR and CDR2 is FQNEAQ (reference sequence). V shed 7 bases, J shed 4 bases, and the junction held 7 bases outside the gene matches. The CDR3 region has the DNA TGTGCCAGCAATTCCGGACAGGGGTCCACCGGGGAGCTGTTTTTT. It is translated as CASNSGQGSTGELFF.

This clone is medium-sized by share. The chain joins TRBV4-1 to TRBJ2-7, with unresolved D. The CDR3 sequence is 13 residues long. The ends were cut back, 4 bases at V and 7 bases at J, with 14 bases in the middle. Germline assignment: CDR1 MGHRA and CDR2 YSYEKL. The CDR3 DNA follows: TGCGCCAGCAGCCTCGGCTTAGTGGGAGAGCAGTACTTC. As protein: CASSLGLVGEQYF.

The CDR3 region has the DNA TGTGCCAGCAGCCAAGGGATAGCGATGGGACAGGGAGCCAAAAACATTCAGTACTTC. It specifies CASSQGIAMGQGAKNIQYF. The chain recombines TRBV4-2 with TRBJ2-4; 9 nucleotides line up with TRBD1. Germline CDR1 LGHNA, CDR2 YNFKEQ. V lost 1 base to trimming and J lost 0 bases; unmatched junction nucleotides: 10. This CDR3 region has 19 residues.